The rows below give T cell receptor beta chains drawn from one sample of a study of cytomegalovirus exposure and HLA in healthy donors. The assay was immunoSEQ multiplex PCR, and TCRdb's table has in-frame clones only and misses some. The sample holds about 170,000 clones, approximately 84% seen once. Sequencing was carried out using PBMCs. These receptors all stem from a man aged 30 to 39 in good health and CMV-seropositive. The CDR3 runs from the conserved cysteine through the conserved F or W. D genes are given only for firm matches. The size of a clone is reported for some rows only, either as once, few or many, or as a class for expanded clones.

D	size	length	V	J	CDR3	DNA
TRBD2	-	16	TRBV7-3	TRBJ2-1	CASSSPGLAGENEQFF	TGTGCCAGCAGCTCACCGGGACTAGCGGGAGAAAATGAGCAGTTCTTC
-	once	12	TRBV7-2	TRBJ2-4	CASSPDTYIQYF	TGTGCCAGCAGCCCTGATACTTACATTCAGTACTTC
-	-	14	TRBV19	TRBJ2-1	CASRVGGGGDEQFF	TGTGCCAGTAGGGTTGGGGGAGGAGGCGATGAGCAGTTCTTC
TRBD1	-	13	TRBV2	TRBJ1-5	CASSIDRDQPQHF	TGTGCCAGCAGTATCGACAGGGATCAGCCCCAGCATTTT
-	-	15	TRBV19	TRBJ2-3	CASSIAGRQLDTQYF	TGTGCCAGTAGTATAGCCGGTAGACAGTTAGATACGCAGTATTTT
-	-	15	TRBV19	TRBJ1-3	CASSRLGEAGNTIYF	TGTGCCAGTAGTAGGCTAGGGGAGGCTGGGAACACCATATATTTT
-	-	13	TRBV6-1	TRBJ1-5	CASSRTVAQPQHF	TGTGCCAGCAGTAGAACAGTGGCTCAGCCCCAGCATTTT
-	-	14	TRBV21-1	TRBJ1-2	CASSRRSVPNGYTF	TGTGCCAGCAGCAGACGTAGCGTCCCAAATGGCTACACCTTC
TRBD1	few	14	TRBV5-6	TRBJ2-7	CASSAQTGPYEQYF	TGTGCCAGCAGCGCCCAGACAGGGCCCTACGAGCAGTACTTC
TRBD1	-	16	TRBV5-4	TRBJ1-2	CASSFSGQGAPYGYTF	TGTGCCAGCAGCTTTTCGGGACAGGGGGCACCCTATGGCTACACCTTC
-	once	13	TRBV11-3	TRBJ1-2	CASSPTRMRGYTF	TGTGCCAGCAGCCCCACCCGTATGCGCGGCTACACCTTC
TRBD1	-	14	TRBV4-3	TRBJ2-7	CASSQGTGDYEQYF	TGCGCCAGCAGCCAAGGGACAGGCGACTACGAGCAGTACTTC
TRBD2	-	16	TRBV7-9	TRBJ2-5	CASSSWTSGSGETQYF	TGTGCCAGCAGTAGTTGGACTAGCGGGAGCGGTGAGACCCAGTACTTC
-	-	15	TRBV7-3	TRBJ1-1	CASSLSGSVGTEAFF	TGTGCCAGCAGCTTAAGCGGTTCCGTTGGGACTGAAGCTTTCTTT
-	-	14	TRBV11-3	TRBJ1-1	CASSPRDKNTEAFF	TGTGCCAGCAGCCCGAGGGACAAAAACACTGAAGCTTTCTTT
-	-	15	TRBV7-3	TRBJ2-1	CASSLASATYNEQFF	TGTGCCAGCAGCTTGGCTAGCGCAACCTACAATGAGCAGTTCTTC
-	few	13	TRBV10-1	TRBJ1-1	CASSESESLEAFF	TGCGCCAGCAGTGAGTCGGAGAGCTTAGAAGCTTTCTTT
TRBD2	-	16	TRBV18	TRBJ2-1	CASSPPRLAGSGEQFF	TGTGCCAGCTCCCCACCTCGACTAGCGGGATCGGGTGAGCAGTTCTTC
-	-	14	TRBV9	TRBJ2-1	CASSVAGEHNEQFF	TGTGCCAGCAGCGTAGCCGGGGAACACAATGAGCAGTTCTTC
TRBD2	-	16	TRBV6-5	TRBJ2-3	CASSYSTSGLTDTQYF	TGTGCCAGCAGTTACTCGACTAGCGGCCTCACAGATACGCAGTATTTT
-	-	16	TRBV7-2	TRBJ1-2	CASSPRGTPGNYGYTF	TGTGCCAGCAGCCCCCGCGGGACCCCGGGTAACTATGGCTACACCTTC
-	-	15	TRBV5-1	TRBJ2-2	CASSLGQYDTGELFF	TGCGCCAGCAGCTTGGGACAGTATGACACCGGGGAGCTGTTTTTT
-	-	13	TRBV5-6	TRBJ2-1	CASTMTSYNEQFF	TGTGCCAGCACCATGACTAGTTACAATGAGCAGTTCTTC
-	-	15	TRBV7-9	TRBJ1-4	CASSSYRDTNEKLFF	TGTGCCAGCAGCTCCTACAGGGATACTAATGAAAAACTGTTTTTT
TRBD2	-	16	TRBV6-1	TRBJ2-1	CASSVRLAGGWNEQFF	TGTGCCAGCAGTGTGCGGCTAGCGGGAGGTTGGAATGAGCAGTTCTTC
-	-	19	TRBV4-3	TRBJ2-2	CASSPLSFSGRERTGELFF	TGCGCCAGCAGCCCCTTGTCCTTCTCGGGCAGGGAACGTACCGGGGAGCTGTTTTTT
TRBD1	-	15	TRBV7-2	TRBJ2-7	CASSLGYRGLEEQYF	TGTGCCAGCAGCTTGGGATACAGGGGGCTAGAAGAGCAGTACTTC
TRBD2	few	14	TRBV7-3	TRBJ2-3	CASSRLAGTDTQYF	TGTGCCAGCAGCCGCCTAGCGGGAACAGATACGCAGTATTTT
-	-	15	TRBV4-2	TRBJ1-4	CASSQDPDNGEKLFF	TGTGCCAGCAGCCAAGATCCCGACAATGGGGAAAAACTGTTTTTT
TRBD2	-	15	TRBV7-6	TRBJ2-3	CASSPPLGGVDTQYF	TGTGCCAGCAGCCCCCCCCTGGGAGGGGTAGATACGCAGTATTTT
TRBD1	-	16	TRBV6-1	TRBJ2-3	CASSEVGGRATDTQYF	TGTGCCAGCAGTGAAGTAGGGGGCAGAGCCACAGATACGCAGTATTTT